This T cell receptor beta chain was captured in a study of T-cell reconstitution after alpha-beta-depleted transplantation in children. This clonotype was counted only a few times. The junction had 9 bases not matched to a gene; V was cut back by 6 bases and J by 8 bases. CDR3 length equals 15 residues. Unique molecular identifiers were incorporated during preparation of the TCRbeta library. MiXCR, run by TCRdb on the PCR reads, gives a single entry per CDR3 protein. This sample has 420,000 or so distinct CDR3 sequences; approximately 11% occur once, and the top ten carry 4.5% to 7%. The chain recombines TRBV12-3 or TRBV12-4 with TRBJ2-1; 11 nucleotides agree with TRBD1. This TCR was sampled from a human donor who donated a stem cell graft to a child with acute myeloid leukemia. The material sequenced was PBMCs from the stem cell graft donor, taken from the stem cell graft. The CDR3 protein is CASSYRRTGGYEQFF. The CDR3 bases are TGTGCCAGCAGCTACCGCCGGACAGGGGGCTATGAGCAGTTCTTC.